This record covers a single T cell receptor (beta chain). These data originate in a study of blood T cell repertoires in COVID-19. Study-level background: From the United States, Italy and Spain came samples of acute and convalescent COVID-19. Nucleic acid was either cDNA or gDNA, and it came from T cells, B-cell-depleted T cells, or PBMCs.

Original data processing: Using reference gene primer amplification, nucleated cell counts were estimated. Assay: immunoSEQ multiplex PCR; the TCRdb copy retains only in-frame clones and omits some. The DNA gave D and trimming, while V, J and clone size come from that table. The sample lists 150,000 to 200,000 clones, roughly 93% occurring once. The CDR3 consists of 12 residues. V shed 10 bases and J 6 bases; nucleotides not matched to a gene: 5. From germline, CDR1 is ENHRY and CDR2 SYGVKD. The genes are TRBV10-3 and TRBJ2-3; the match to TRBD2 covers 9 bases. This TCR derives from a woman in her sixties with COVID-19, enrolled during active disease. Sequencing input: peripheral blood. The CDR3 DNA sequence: TGTGCCACTAGGACTAGCGCGGATACGCAGTATTTT. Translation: CATRTSADTQYF.